What follows are 18 T cell receptor beta chains derived from one specimen sequenced in a study of blood T cells in healthy people across ages (dated by TCRdb to the mid-2010s). Library generation was performed with 5' RACE. Sequenced using an Illumina HiSeq 2500. A second PCR of about 6 to 12 cycles was performed with a sample-barcoded 5' primer and a J-beta primer mix. Starting from the raw public reads, TCRdb applied fastp trimming at Q25, assembled clones with MiXCR and retained in-frame beta chains. For every CDR3 protein sequence, its rows merge into one entry that carries the most common genes and DNA. For this sample there are a few hundred thousand distinct CDR3 sequences; approximately 51% appear just once. 51% of the sample is in the top ten clones. Sample: blood. Receptors were obtained from a man aged 55 to 70 in good health.

This clonotype was picked up one time. The V gene is TRBV28, the J gene TRBJ2-1, with 8 bases identical to TRBD1. Looked up from germline, CDR1 is MDHEN and CDR2 is SYDVKM. The CDR3 runs to 13 residues. V was pared by 6 bases and J by 8 bases, with 6 bases of the junction left unmatched. The CDR3 region has the DNA TGTGCCAGCAGGCAGGGGGCGAGCTATGAGCAGTTCTTC. This gives the protein CASRQGASYEQFF. The whole variable domain, filled in from reference TRBV28 and TRBJ2-1, reads DVKVTQSSRYLVKRTGEKVFLECVQDMDHENMFWYRQDPGLGLRLIYFSYDVKMKEKGDIPEGYSVSREKKERFSLILESASTNQTSMYLCASRQGASYEQFFGPGTRLTVL.

CDR3 region: CASSLLAGTQYF. The CDR3 DNA follows: TGTGCCAGCAGTCTCTTAGCTGGTACGCAGTATTTT. V and J are TRBV12-3 or TRBV12-4 and TRBJ2-3; D gene ambiguous. Trimming removed 5 bases at V and 8 bases at J, with 11 bases between. The CDR3 has 12 amino acids.

The chain links TRBV7-9 to TRBJ2-7; no reliable D call. CDR1 is SEHNR, CDR2 FQNEAQ, per germline (reference sequence). V lost 4 bases and J lost 2, with 18 bases in between. The CDR3 sequence is 16 residues long. Written as DNA, the CDR3 is TGTGCCAGCAGCTCCTATAGGGCTGAAAACGCCTACGAGCAGTACTTC. Encoded protein: CASSSYRAENAYEQYF.

V and J are TRBV4-3 and TRBJ2-4, with D possibly being TRBD2 (6 bases). CDR3 length: 15 amino acids. Trimming cost V 3 bases and J 0 bases, with 9 bases left between them. CDR1 is LGHNA and CDR2 is YSLEER in the germline V gene. The CDR3 DNA follows: TGCGCCAGCAGCCATGGAGGGTTAGCCAAAAACATTCAGTACTTC. Amino acid sequence: CASSHGGLAKNIQYF.

This clonotype was detected a few times. This sequence joins TRBV10-3 and TRBJ2-5; 8 nucleotides match TRBD1. The germline V gene has CDR1 ENHRY and CDR2 SYGVKD. This CDR3 comprises 13 residues. J gave up 5 bases and V 3 bases, and 2 bases lay outside the gene matches. DNA for the CDR3: TGTGCCATCAGTGACCGACAGGGGGAGACCCAGTACTTC. This sequence encodes CAISDRQGETQYF.

CDR3 protein: CASSQTGETYEQYF. CDR3 sequence (DNA): TGTGCCAGCAGCCAGACAGGAGAAACCTACGAGCAGTACTTC. The chain couples TRBV28 to TRBJ2-7; D is perhaps TRBD1 (6 bases). Trimming cost V 6 bases and J 2 bases, with 14 bases left between them. Germline V lookup: CDR1 MDHEN, CDR2 SYDVKM. CDR3 length: 14 residues.

The V and J genes are TRBV29-1 and TRBJ2-7, with 10 bases that match TRBD2. The CDR3 runs to 14 residues. V lost 5 bases and J lost 0; bases outside the gene matches: 4. Per the germline V gene, CDR1 is SQVTM and CDR2 is ANQGSEA. The CDR3 here is CSVTGTSASYEQYF. The CDR3 DNA is TGCAGCGTTACTGGGACTAGCGCCTCCTACGAGCAGTACTTC.

This clonotype was detected only a few times. The chain couples TRBV20-1 to TRBJ2-7; TRBD2 matches 11 bases. V dropped 2 bases and J dropped 4; count of bases not matched to a gene: 4. CDR3 length equals 14 residues. Germline values: CDR1 DFQATT, CDR2 SNEGSKA (reference sequence). For the CDR3, the DNA is TGCAGTGCTAGAACCGGGACTAGCGGATACGAGCAGTACTTC. As protein: CSARTGTSGYEQYF.

The chain couples TRBV29-1 to TRBJ2-1; D not resolved. This CDR3 contains 11 residues. Per the germline V gene, CDR1 is SQVTM and CDR2 is ANQGSEA. Trimming left V 6 bases short and J 5 bases short, with 8 bases between. The CDR3 DNA follows: TGCAGCGTCAGGCTTCACAATGAGCAGTTCTTC. This codes for CSVRLHNEQFF.

The chain joins TRBV2 to TRBJ2-1, with D unclear. CDR3 size: 13 residues. Germline V gives CDR1 SNHLY, CDR2 FYNNEI. The V end lost 1 base, the J end lost 1 base, and 2 bases lay between the germline ends. The chain's CDR3 is CASSEESYNEQFF. Written as DNA, the CDR3 is TGTGCCAGCAGTGAAGAGTCCTACAATGAGCAGTTCTTC.

The V gene is TRBV29-1, the J gene TRBJ2-7, with no clear D. The CDR3 runs 11 residues. The germline gives CDR1 SQVTM, CDR2 ANQGSEA. V gave up 6 bases and J gave up 6 bases, with 12 bases separating them. The CDR3, as DNA: TGCAGCGTCAGTTTCACCAGCGAGCAGTACTTC. It is translated as CSVSFTSEQYF.

This clonotype was seen at least ten times. The CDR3: CASSQGVRSTQYF. The CDR3 DNA sequence: TGTGCCAGCAGCCAGGGGGTACGGAGTACGCAGTATTTT. This chain uses TRBV4-2 with TRBJ2-3, with D tentatively TRBD1 or TRBD2 (5 bases each). CDR3 size: 13 residues. The ends were cut back, 3 bases at V and 8 bases at J, with 12 bases in the middle. Germline CDR1 LGHNA, CDR2 YNFKEQ.

The chain combines TRBV7-2 with TRBJ2-5; TRBD1 matches at 9 bases. CDR1 and CDR2 (germline): SGHTA, FQGNSA. V shed 1 base, J shed 2 bases, and the junction held 5 bases outside the gene matches. The CDR3 length is 16 residues. In DNA form, the CDR3 reads TGTGCCAGCAGCTTAGTCGGGACAGGGCTACAAGAGACCCAGTACTTC. This codes for CASSLVGTGLQETQYF.

This clonotype was seen more than once but under ten times. The V call is TRBV12-3 or TRBV12-4, the J call TRBJ1-1; D remains ambiguous. V was trimmed by 1 base and J by 6 bases, leaving 3 bases between them. The CDR3 totals 11 residues. The CDR3 DNA is TGTGCCAGCAGTTTAGAGGCTGAAGCTTTCTTT. It encodes CASSLEAEAFF.

This chain links TRBV29-1 with TRBJ2-3; perhaps TRBD1 as D (5 bases). This CDR3 has 12 residues. Trimming removed 4 bases at V and 4 bases at J, with 9 bases between. Germline V gene sequence: CDR1 SQVTM, CDR2 ANQGSEA. This CDR3 is CSVAQAPDTQYF. The CDR3 DNA sequence: TGCAGCGTTGCACAGGCCCCAGATACGCAGTATTTT.

The chain joins TRBV6-6 to TRBJ2-4; no clear D gene. Germline CDR1 and CDR2: MNHNY and SVGAGI (reference sequence). This CDR3 is 16 amino acids long. Deletions cut 5 bases from V and 0 bases from J, with 14 bases between. This chain's CDR3 is CASSKQDALAKNIQYF. DNA of the CDR3: TGTGCCAGCAGTAAACAAGACGCACTAGCCAAAAACATTCAGTACTTC.

This clonotype has only a few counts. The chain's CDR3 is CATSPRVKDSPLHF. CDR3 nucleotide sequence: TGTGCCACCAGCCCCCGAGTGAAAGATTCACCCCTCCACTTT. The chain is built from TRBV6-1 and TRBJ1-6; D ambiguous. The CDR3 contains 14 residues. Germline V lookup: CDR1 MNHNS, CDR2 SASEGT. The V gene lost 10 bases and the J gene lost 8 bases, with 18 bases spanning the gap.

The chain has TRBV5-1 and TRBJ2-5, with TRBD1 as a possible D gene (5 bases). The CDR3 spans 15 residues. Trimming pared 1 base from V and 2 bases from J, leaving 12 bases between. From germline, CDR1 is SGHRS and CDR2 YFSETQ. In DNA form, the CDR3 reads TGCGCCAGCAGCTTGACGTCGCAGGGTCAAGAGACCCAGTACTTC. Translated, it gives CASSLTSQGQETQYF.